This T cell receptor beta chain was obtained from a study of OX40 agonist ivuxolimab in advanced cancers. Whole-study context: A mean age of around 66 years, range roughly 20 to 80, was recorded, and approximately 85% were male.

General study points: CD4+ and CD8+ T cells in blood underwent clonal expansion by week 6 at 0.1 to 3.0 mg/kg. People who partly responded at 0.1-3.0 mg/kg had some of the least clonal expansion seen.

Clones were read by immunoSEQ multiplex PCR, and TCRdb kept only the in-frame ones, dropping some. The sample shows tens of thousands of clones, around 86% of them seen only once. Notes on this clone: Its antigen is not identified.

The TCR was taken from an adult with an advanced solid tumor such as melanoma, head and neck, liver or kidney cancer. The sequenced sample was CD4+ or CD8+ T cells sorted from blood, obtained in a trial of the OX40 agonist ivuxolimab.

CDR3 DNA sequence: TGTGCCAGCAGTTCGCCCGCAGGGGGTTTCCAAGAGACCCAGTACTTC. Translation gives CASSSPAGGFQETQYF. The rearrangement uses TRBV28 and TRBJ2-5; 7 bases fit TRBD1. V dropped 4 bases and J dropped 1; count of bases not matched to a gene: 9. This CDR3 comprises 16 residues. Germline V gene sequence: CDR1 MDHEN, CDR2 SYDVKM.